This entry features one T cell receptor beta chain sequence. This record belongs to a study of blood T cell repertoires in COVID-19. In the study overall: Sources were T cells, B-cell-depleted T cells, or PBMCs; the material itself was cDNA or gDNA.

CDR1 KGHSH and CDR2 LQKENI come from the germline V gene. The J segment lost 4 bases and the V segment lost 3 bases, leaving 4 bases of the junction unmatched. The CDR3 contains 14 residues. Source study methods: The authors estimated nucleated cell counts from reference gene primer amplification. The assay was immunoSEQ multiplex PCR, and TCRdb's table has in-frame clones only and misses some. Clone size and V and J calls were adopted from that table, with D and trimming inferred from the DNA. The sample holds fewer than 200,000 clones, around 83% seen once. Input material: peripheral blood. The chain uses TRBV18 and TRBJ1-2; 8 bases align to TRBD1. The clonotype comes from a woman aged 55-69 years with COVID-19, enrolled during active disease. The CDR3 coding sequence is TGTGCCAGCTCACCCTCCGGGACAGGCTATGGCTACACCTTC. Amino acid sequence: CASSPSGTGYGYTF.